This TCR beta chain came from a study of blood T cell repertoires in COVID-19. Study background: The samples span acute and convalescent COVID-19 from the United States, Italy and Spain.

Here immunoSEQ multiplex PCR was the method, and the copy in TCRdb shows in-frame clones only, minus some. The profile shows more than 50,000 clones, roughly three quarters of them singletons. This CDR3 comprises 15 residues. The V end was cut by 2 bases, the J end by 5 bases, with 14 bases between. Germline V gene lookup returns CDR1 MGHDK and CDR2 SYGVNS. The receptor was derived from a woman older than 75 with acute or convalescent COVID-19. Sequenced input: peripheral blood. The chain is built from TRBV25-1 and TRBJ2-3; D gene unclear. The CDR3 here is CASSETTFSGDTQYF. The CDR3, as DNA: TGTGCCAGCAGTGAAACGACTTTCTCTGGAGATACGCAGTATTTT.